The clone carrying this T cell receptor beta chain occurred a few times. Antigen specificity is unknown. Individual cDNA molecules received unique molecular identifiers during library preparation. MiXCR, run by TCRdb on the 5' RACE reads, gives a single entry per CDR3 protein. This table holds around 80,000 distinct CDR3 sequences, 13% found once. The length of the CDR3 is 12 residues. Germline assignment: CDR1 DFQATT and CDR2 SNEGSKA (reference sequence). This sample was included in a study of early T cells in non-severe SARS-CoV-2 infection. Study conclusions and caveats: VDJdb-based annotation leaned toward anti-spike CD8 responses and missed private and CD4 specificities.

The clonotype comes from an adult who was a healthcare worker with PCR-confirmed SARS-CoV-2 infection or an uninfected control (not recorded which). This chain uses TRBV20-1 with TRBJ2-7, with TRBD1 identical over 8 bases. Sequencing input: whole blood. The CDR3 coding sequence is TGCAGCTGGACAGGGAGGACGGGTGAGCAGTACTTC. Translation: CSWTGRTGEQYF.